A selection of T cell receptor beta chains follows, all from one sample in a study of technical replicates of blood from several donors. Using immunoSEQ multiplex PCR, the repertoire was profiled, and TCRdb retains in-frame clones only, with some absent. The sample lists approximately 69,000 clones, approximately 88% occurring once. Sequences were obtained from PBMCs. These receptors came from a human donor in good health. Some clones in this sample may be carry-over from other donors' samples. Both conserved end residues are part of each CDR3. D genes are given only for firm matches. The size of a clone is reported for some rows only, either as once, few or many, or as a class for expanded clones.

NA | TRBJ2-3 | TRBD2 | TRBV2 | TGTGCCAGCAGCCACCCTGGGACTAGCGGGAGCACAGATACGCAGTATTTT | CASSHPGTSGSTDTQYF
once | TRBJ2-7 | NA | TRBV7-2 | TGTGCCAGCAGCTTTTTTCGGGTGGAGTCCTACGAGCAGTACTTC | CASSFFRVESYEQYF
NA | TRBJ1-1 | NA | TRBV5-6 | TGTGCCAGCAGCTGGGAGCAGGGGCCAGGGACTGAAGCTTTCTTT | CASSWEQGPGTEAFF
once | TRBJ2-3 | TRBD2 | TRBV5-4 | TGTGCCAGCAGCTTGGCGGGCAGCGGGAGTGGCACAGATACGCAGTATTTT | CASSLAGSGSGTDTQYF
NA | TRBJ2-1 | TRBD1 | TRBV4-1 | TGCGCCAGCAGCGAACGGACAGGGGGCCGCAATGAGCAGTTCTTC | CASSERTGGRNEQFF
few | TRBJ2-7 | NA | TRBV6-6 | TGTGCCAGCAGTCAATCAAGTCAGAACTACGAGCAGTACTTC | CASSQSSQNYEQYF
NA | TRBJ2-2 | NA | TRBV7-2 | TGTGCCAGCAGCTTAGCGCTCACAGGAGGGGAGCTGTTTTTT | CASSLALTGGELFF
NA | TRBJ2-7 | NA | TRBV14 | TGTGCCAGCAGCCCGGCCGGGAGCCGCGAGCAGTACTTC | CASSPAGSREQYF
NA | TRBJ2-1 | TRBD2 | TRBV5-1 | TGCGCCAGCAGCACGGGACTAGATAACTACAATGAGCAGTTCTTC | CASSTGLDNYNEQFF
NA | TRBJ2-5 | TRBD2 | TRBV2 | TGTGCCAGTAAACCGGGGGGGAACCAAGAGACCCAGTACTTC | CASKPGGNQETQYF
once | TRBJ1-1 | TRBD1 | TRBV5-1 | TGCGCCAGCAGCATCGCCGGGACAGGGCTGAACACTGAAGCTTTCTTT | CASSIAGTGLNTEAFF
NA | TRBJ2-7 | TRBD1 | TRBV5-6 | TGTGCCAGCAGGTCCCGGGACAGGGGACGCGAGCAGTACTTC | CASRSRDRGREQYF
NA | TRBJ2-1 | TRBD2 | TRBV4-1 | TGCGCCAGCAGCAGAAGGGGACTAGCGGAGAGCTCCTACAATGAGCAGTTCTTC | CASSRRGLAESSYNEQFF
few | TRBJ1-5 | TRBD1 | TRBV12-5 | TGTGCTAGTGGTAAAGGACAGGGCGCTCAGCCCCAGCATTTT | CASGKGQGAQPQHF
NA | TRBJ1-2 | NA | TRBV2 | TGTGCCAGCAGTGGCCGACAGTCACCTAACTATGGCTACACCTTC | CASSGRQSPNYGYTF